One and the same sample provided the 7 T cell receptor beta chains below, sequenced in a study of PD-L1 blockade in urothelial cancer. Profiling relied on immunoSEQ multiplex PCR, and the TCRdb table lists in-frame clones only, not all of them. The profile shows roughly 50,000 clones, roughly 89% of them singletons. Regarding time point: pretreatment peripheral blood. Specimen: PBMCs, collected around atezolizumab (anti-PD-L1) treatment. The receptors were gathered from a woman aged 55-70 years with urothelial cancer.

The rearrangement joins TRBV7-2 to TRBJ2-5, with 8 bases aligning to TRBD2. The trim removed 6 bases at V and 5 bases at J, leaving 8 bases unmatched. Germline values: CDR1 SGHTA, CDR2 FQGNSA. The length of the CDR3 is 14 residues. This chain's CDR3 is CASRLAGGGETQYF. The CDR3 bases are TGTGCCAGCAGATTGGCGGGGGGCGGGGAGACCCAGTACTTC.

The chain uses TRBV2 and TRBJ1-6, with D perhaps matching TRBD1 (6 bases). Germline-derived CDR1 and CDR2 are SNHLY and FYNNEI. The CDR3 runs to 14 residues. Trimming left V 6 bases short and J 8 bases short, with 14 bases between. As DNA, the CDR3 is TGTGCCAGCAGCGCAGGGGATCGGCATTCACCCCTCCACTTT. It is translated as CASSAGDRHSPLHF.

This chain uses TRBV18 with TRBJ1-5; 7 nucleotides agree with TRBD1. CDR1 KGHSH and CDR2 LQKENI come from the germline V gene. The CDR3 is 14 amino acids. V was pared by 2 bases and J by 6 bases, with 4 bases of the junction left unmatched. DNA for the CDR3: TGTGCCAGCTCACCAACGAGGGGGCCTCAGCCCCAGCATTTT. Protein sequence: CASSPTRGPQPQHF. Full variable domain (missing parts from reference TRBV18 and TRBJ1-5): NAGVMQNPRHLVRRRGQEARLRCSPMKGHSHVYWYRQLPEEGLKFMVYLQKENIIDESGMPKERFSAEFPKEGPSILRIQQVVRGDSAAYFCASSPTRGPQPQHFGDGTRLSIL.

This clone was recorded a few times. The chain carries TRBV18 and TRBJ1-1; no firm D call. Trimming took off 4 bases at V and 3 bases at J, with 9 bases between the two ends. There are 13 residues in the CDR3. From germline, CDR1 is KGHSH and CDR2 LQKENI. CDR3 bases: TGTGCCAGCTCACGTCACTTAGACACTGAAGCTTTCTTT. It encodes CASSRHLDTEAFF. The full variable domain, rest sourced from reference TRBV18 and TRBJ1-1, is NAGVMQNPRHLVRRRGQEARLRCSPMKGHSHVYWYRQLPEEGLKFMVYLQKENIIDESGMPKERFSAEFPKEGPSILRIQQVVRGDSAAYFCASSRHLDTEAFFGQGTRLTVV.

The chain couples TRBV7-2 to TRBJ2-5; a possible D gene is TRBD2 (7 bases). CDR1 is SGHTA, CDR2 FQGNSA, per germline. The CDR3 runs 13 residues. Trimming took 5 bases from V and 5 from J, leaving 12 bases between them. CDR3 residues: CASSRGGPETQYF. The CDR3 bases are TGTGCCAGCAGCAGGGGGGGCCCTGAGACCCAGTACTTC.

This chain links TRBV5-5 with TRBJ2-5, with a tentative D call TRBD1 (5 bases). The length of the CDR3 is 16 residues. CDR1 and CDR2 (germline): SGHKS, YYEKEE (reference sequence). V was cut by 0 bases and J by 1 base, with 13 bases left in between. The DNA of the CDR3 is TGTGCCAGCAGCTTGGGTCAGCTGGGGCTCCAAGAGACCCAGTACTTC. Translation: CASSLGQLGLQETQYF.

The chain recombines TRBV5-4 with TRBJ2-5, with D uncertain. The CDR3 is made up of 13 amino acids. The V gene's germline CDR1 is SGHNT and CDR2 YYREEE (reference sequence). V gave up 1 base and J gave up 5 bases, with 9 bases separating them. The CDR3 loop reads CASSLKNRETQYF. Written as DNA, the CDR3 is TGTGCCAGCAGCTTGAAGAATCGGGAGACCCAGTACTTC.